Listed here are 13 T cell receptor beta chains from one sample, sequenced in a study of siplizumab effects on memory and regulatory T cells. Assay: immunoSEQ multiplex PCR; the TCRdb copy retains only in-frame clones and omits some. This table holds around 100,000 clones, roughly 91% found once. Input material: non-Treg CD4+ T cells sorted from blood. The receptor source for this set is a human donor in good health.

The chain links TRBV11-3 to TRBJ2-3; TRBD2 aligns across 9 bases. The CDR3 runs to 15 residues. V shed 2 bases and J 4 bases; nucleotides not matched to a gene: 4. Germline CDR1 is SGHNT and CDR2 is YENEEA. CDR3 amino acids: CASSLKAGGPDTQYF. CDR3 nucleotides: TGTGCCAGCAGCTTAAAGGCGGGAGGGCCAGATACGCAGTATTTT.

This chain connects TRBV4-3 to TRBJ2-1; D is undetermined. Per the germline V gene, CDR1 is LGHNA and CDR2 is YSLEER. Deletions cut 3 bases from V and 0 bases from J, with 12 bases between. CDR3 length: 16 residues. DNA for the CDR3: TGCGCCAGCAGCCAGAACACGCTCGGCTCCTACAATGAGCAGTTCTTC. It codes for CASSQNTLGSYNEQFF.

The chain couples TRBV5-4 to TRBJ2-5; TRBD1 agrees at 7 bases. V shed 4 bases, J shed 4 bases, and the junction held 7 bases outside the gene matches. Germline-derived CDR1 and CDR2 are SGHNT and YYREEE (reference sequence). The length of the CDR3 is 14 residues. The CDR3 DNA reads TGTGCCAGCAGCCCCCGGGACAGCCGAGAGACCCAGTACTTC. Protein product: CASSPRDSRETQYF.

The gene calls are TRBV7-3 and TRBJ2-5, with a possible D match to TRBD2 (5 bases). The germline V and J ends were trimmed by 5 bases and 9 bases, with 13 bases remaining between them. The CDR3 length is 12 residues. Germline-derived CDR1 and CDR2 are SGHTA and FQGTGA. The CDR3 region has the DNA TGTGCCAGCAGCCCCCCAAGAGGGCCCCAGTACTTC. It is translated as CASSPPRGPQYF.

This chain connects TRBV6-5 to TRBJ1-5; TRBD1 agrees at 9 bases. The V gene's germline CDR1 is MNHEY and CDR2 SVGAGI. J was trimmed by 7 bases and V by 5 bases; bases with no gene match: 6. The CDR3 spans 14 residues. Here the CDR3 reads CASSTTGGGQPQHF. CDR3 nucleotide sequence: TGTGCCAGCAGTACCACAGGGGGCGGGCAGCCCCAGCATTTT.

The genes are TRBV30 and TRBJ1-4; D is unclear. V was clipped by 2 bases and J by 3 bases, with 19 bases between them. The CDR3 has 17 amino acids. In germline, CDR1 is GTSNPN, CDR2 SVGIG (reference sequence). The CDR3: CAWSPFGLKSSNEKLFF. The DNA of the CDR3 is TGTGCCTGGAGTCCGTTTGGACTCAAGTCATCTAATGAAAAACTGTTTTTT.

The chain employs TRBV10-3 and TRBJ1-4, with D hard to call. V lost 7 bases and J lost 8, with 17 bases in between. Looked up from germline, CDR1 is ENHRY and CDR2 is SYGVKD. The CDR3 totals 14 residues. The CDR3 protein is CAIKVSGEEEKLFF. CDR3 DNA sequence: TGTGCCATCAAGGTAAGCGGGGAAGAGGAAAAACTGTTTTTT.

The rearrangement links TRBV30 to TRBJ1-3; TRBD1 is a possible D gene (5 bases). From germline, CDR1 is GTSNPN and CDR2 SVGIG (reference sequence). This CDR3 is built from 13 residues. Trimming cost V 7 bases and J 2 bases, with 12 bases left between them. CDR3 sequence: CASEGFTGNTIYF. The CDR3 nucleotides are TGTGCCTCGGAGGGGTTTACTGGAAACACCATATATTTT.

The rearrangement links TRBV6-1 to TRBJ1-2; 7 bases line up with TRBD1. Per the germline V gene, CDR1 is MNHNS and CDR2 is SASEGT. The length of the CDR3 is 14 residues. The ends lost 8 bases at V and 6 bases at J; junction bases unmatched: 12. The DNA for the CDR3 is TGTGCCAGCGGGGAACCCGGGACAGAGGATGGCTACACCTTC. Its translation is CASGEPGTEDGYTF.

V usage is TRBV6-5 and J usage is TRBJ1-1, with D unresolved. Per germline, CDR1 MNHEY and CDR2 SVGAGI. The CDR3 extends over 15 amino acids. The V gene lost 0 bases and the J gene lost 1 base, with 9 bases spanning the gap. The CDR3 region has the DNA TGTGCCAGCAGTTACTCGCGTCTAGGGAACACTGAAGCTTTCTTT. It is translated as CASSYSRLGNTEAFF.

The chain has TRBV25-1 and TRBJ2-1; 9 nucleotides line up with TRBD1. V lost 9 bases and J lost 4; bases outside the gene matches: 10. CDR1 and CDR2 (germline): MGHDK, SYGVNS. There are 15 residues in the CDR3. The CDR3 DNA reads as TGTGCCAGTACCGACAGGGGGAGAGGATACAATGAGCAGTTCTTC. Its translation: CASTDRGRGYNEQFF.

This chain joins TRBV29-1 and TRBJ2-4; D may be TRBD1 or TRBD2 (5 bases each). Trimming removed 4 bases from V and 1 base from J, with 17 bases in between. Per the germline V gene, CDR1 is SQVTM and CDR2 is ANQGSEA. This CDR3 contains 16 residues. The CDR3 is CSVGMGVEVAKNIQYF. The CDR3 nucleotides read TGCAGCGTTGGAATGGGGGTTGAGGTGGCCAAAAACATTCAGTACTTC.

CDR3 amino acids: CASRVQVSYEQYF. The CDR3 DNA sequence: TGTGCCAGCAGAGTACAGGTGTCCTACGAGCAGTACTTC. This chain links TRBV2 with TRBJ2-7; tentatively, D is TRBD1 (5 bases). This CDR3 region has 13 residues. Trimming removed 6 bases from V and 1 base from J, with 10 bases in between. Germline V gene data show CDR1 as SNHLY and CDR2 as FYNNEI.